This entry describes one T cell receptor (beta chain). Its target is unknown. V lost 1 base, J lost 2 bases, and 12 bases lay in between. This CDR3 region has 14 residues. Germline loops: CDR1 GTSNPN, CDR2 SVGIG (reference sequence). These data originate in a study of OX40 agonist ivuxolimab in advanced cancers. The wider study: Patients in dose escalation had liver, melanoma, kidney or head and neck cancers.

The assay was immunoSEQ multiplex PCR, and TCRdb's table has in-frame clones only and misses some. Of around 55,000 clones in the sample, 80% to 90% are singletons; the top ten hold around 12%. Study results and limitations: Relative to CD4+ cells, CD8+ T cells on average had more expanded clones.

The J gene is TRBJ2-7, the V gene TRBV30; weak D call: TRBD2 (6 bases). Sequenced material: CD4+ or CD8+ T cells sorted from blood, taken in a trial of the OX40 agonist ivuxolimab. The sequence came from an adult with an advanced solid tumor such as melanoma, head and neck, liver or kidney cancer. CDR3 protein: CAWSEGTPTYEQYF. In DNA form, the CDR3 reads TGTGCCTGGAGTGAAGGGACTCCTACCTACGAGCAGTACTTC.